The next 5 T cell receptor beta chains were all read from a single sample in a study of OX40 agonist ivuxolimab in advanced cancers. Sequenced by immunoSEQ multiplex PCR; TCRdb stores in-frame clones only, minus some. Of some 80,000 clones listed, about 87% are singletons. The material sequenced was CD4+ or CD8+ T cells sorted from blood, taken in a trial of the OX40 agonist ivuxolimab. These receptors all stem from an adult with an advanced solid tumor such as melanoma, head and neck, liver or kidney cancer.

The DNA of the CDR3 is TGTGCCAGCTCACTTGACGCTAGCACAGATACGCAGTATTTT. Amino acid sequence: CASSLDASTDTQYF. The chain employs TRBV18 and TRBJ2-3; the D is unclear. Germline V CDR1 and CDR2: KGHSH, LQKENI. Trimming took off 4 bases at V and 0 bases at J, with 8 bases between the two ends. The CDR3 is 14 residues long.

This sequence joins TRBV29-1 and TRBJ2-6; D is unresolved. Germline V gene lookup returns CDR1 SQVTM and CDR2 ANQGSEA. The CDR3 is 13 residues long. V was clipped by 4 bases and J by 0 bases, with 4 bases between them. CDR3 sequence reads: CSVVGSGANVLTF. CDR3 nucleotide sequence: TGCAGCGTTGTGGGCTCTGGGGCCAACGTCCTGACTTTC.

This clone was seen only a few times. The chain is built from TRBV30 and TRBJ1-4, with unresolved D. The ends were cut back, 0 bases at V and 14 bases at J, with 22 bases in the middle. Germline V gene data show CDR1 as GTSNPN and CDR2 as SVGIG (reference sequence). This CDR3 is built from 15 residues. The CDR3 loop is CAWSVTWGRTETLFF. The CDR3 region has the DNA TGTGCCTGGAGTGTAACCTGGGGTCGGACCGAGACTCTGTTTTTT. Full variable domain (remainder filled in from reference TRBV30 and TRBJ1-4): SQTIHQWPATLVQPVGSPLSLECTVEGTSNPNLYWYRQAAGRGLQLLFYSVGIGQISSEVPQNLSASRPQDRQFILSSKKLLLSDSGFYLCAWSVTWGRTETLFFGSGTQLSVL.

The chain uses TRBV11-2 and TRBJ2-7; D not resolved. Germline V gene lookup returns CDR1 SGHAT and CDR2 FQNNGV. Trimming took off 5 bases at V and 6 bases at J, with 8 bases between the two ends. There are 11 residues in the CDR3. The CDR3 sequence is CASSPQFEQYF. DNA for the CDR3: TGTGCCAGCAGCCCACAATTCGAGCAGTACTTC. Together with reference TRBV11-2 and TRBJ2-7, the CDR3 gives the full variable domain: EAGVAQSPRYKIIEKRQSVAFWCNPISGHATLYWYQQILGQGPKLLIQFQNNGVVDDSQLPKDRFSAERLKGVDSTLKIQPAKLEDSAVYLCASSPQFEQYFGPGTRLTVT.

The J gene is TRBJ2-7, the V gene TRBV15; D is uncertain. Germline CDR1 LNHNV, CDR2 YYDKDF (reference sequence). CDR3 size: 13 residues. The V and J ends lost 0 bases and 5 bases respectively, with 8 bases between them. The CDR3 DNA follows: TGTGCCACCAGCAGAGATCGTGGGCACGAGCAGTACTTC. Encoded protein: CATSRDRGHEQYF.